The 27 T cell receptor beta chains in this list originate from one sample, sequenced in a study of radiotherapy plus CTLA-4 blockade in lung cancer. The data were produced by immunoSEQ multiplex PCR, yet TCRdb's version contains in-frame clones alone and is incomplete. This table holds 42,000 or so clones, nearly 80% found once. This specimen consisted of peripheral blood, obtained from a patient treated with radiotherapy plus ipilimumab. All receptors derive from a human donor with non-small cell lung cancer that progressed on radiotherapy plus ipilimumab.

This clone was observed a few times. J is TRBJ2-7 and V is TRBV6-5; a possible D gene is TRBD1 (6 bases). This CDR3 has 15 amino acids. With 2 bases removed from V and 2 bases from J, the gap between germline ends came to 13 bases. In germline, CDR1 is MNHEY, CDR2 SVGAGI. The CDR3 is CASSYRGEGAYEQYF. The DNA for the CDR3 is TGTGCCAGCAGTTACCGGGGCGAGGGGGCCTACGAGCAGTACTTC.

The chain links TRBV11-2 to TRBJ2-1, with TRBD2 matching over 9 bases. Germline CDR1 reads SGHAT; CDR2 reads FQNNGV. The CDR3 extends over 19 amino acids. Trimming removed 5 bases from V and 4 bases from J; junction bases left unmatched: 18. The CDR3 nucleotides are TGTGCCAGCAGCCTCGGGGTAGCGGGGGCCCACTTAAGGTACAATGAGCAGTTCTTC. Protein: CASSLGVAGAHLRYNEQFF.

The chain couples TRBV5-1 to TRBJ2-2; 10 bases fit TRBD2. The CDR3 loop spans 17 amino acids. The V segment lost 0 bases and the J segment 4 bases; nucleotides outside the gene matches: 6. Germline-derived CDR1 and CDR2 are SGHRS and YFSETQ. This chain's CDR3 is CASSLAGSGGSTGELFF. CDR3 nucleotides: TGCGCCAGCAGCTTGGCTGGTAGCGGGGGGAGCACCGGGGAGCTGTTTTTT.

This clone has a handful of counts. The chain employs TRBV27 and TRBJ2-5; TRBD1 matches 10 bases. The CDR3 is made up of 17 amino acids. V shed 5 bases, J shed 2 bases, and the junction held 11 bases outside the gene matches. From germline, CDR1 is MNHEY and CDR2 SMNVEV (reference sequence). CDR3 coding DNA: TGTGCCAGCAGTCCGGGACAGGGGCTCGGGGGACAAGAGACCCAGTACTTC. Its protein product is CASSPGQGLGGQETQYF.

The rearrangement joins TRBV6-4 to TRBJ1-6; D unclear. CDR1 is MRHNA and CDR2 is SNTAGT in the germline V gene. The CDR3 is 15 residues long. Trimming left V 0 bases short and J 6 bases short, with 9 bases between. CDR3 sequence reads: CASSDSVAGNSPLHF. CDR3 DNA sequence: TGTGCCAGCAGTGACTCGGTCGCGGGTAATTCACCCCTCCACTTT.

The rearrangement joins TRBV6-1 to TRBJ2-4; D is uncertain. This CDR3 region has 15 residues. Trimming cost V 2 bases and J 2 bases, with 10 bases left between them. Germline CDR1 and CDR2: MNHNS and SASEGT. CDR3 sequence reads: CASSERRQTKNIQYF. The CDR3 region has the DNA TGTGCCAGCAGTGAAAGGCGGCAGACCAAAAACATTCAGTACTTC.

This clone was seen a handful of times. V is TRBV7-2 and J is TRBJ2-5; perhaps TRBD1 as D (5 bases). The CDR3 length is 15 residues. Between the trimmed V and J ends, which lost 2 bases and 2 bases, there was a span of 12 bases. Germline V CDR1 and CDR2: SGHTA, FQGNSA. CDR3 in DNA: TGTGCCAGCAGCTTACTTTGGGGCCAACAAGAGACCCAGTACTTC. It yields the protein CASSLLWGQQETQYF. Complete variable domain (other parts from reference TRBV7-2 and TRBJ2-5): GAGVSQSPSNKVTEKGKDVELRCDPISGHTALYWYRQSLGQGLEFLIYFQGNSAPDKSGLPSDRFSAERTGGSVSTLTIQRTQQEDSAVYLCASSLLWGQQETQYFGPGTRLLVL.

This chain's CDR3 is CASSTNDRFRGAFF. The CDR3 coding sequence is TGTGCCAGCAGTACAAATGACAGATTCCGTGGAGCTTTCTTT. The chain links TRBV25-1 to TRBJ1-1, with D maybe TRBD1 (5 bases). Trimming removed 5 bases at V and 10 bases at J, with 20 bases between. Per germline, CDR1 MGHDK and CDR2 SYGVNS. This CDR3 comprises 14 residues. The variable domain in full, completed from reference TRBV25-1 and TRBJ1-1, reads EADIYQTPRYLVIGTGKKITLECSQTMGHDKMYWYQQDPGMELHLIHYSYGVNSTEKGDLSSESTVSRIRTEHFPLTLESARPSHTSQYLCASSTNDRFRGAFFGQGTRLTVV.

This chain joins TRBV10-3 and TRBJ1-2, with 9 bases that match TRBD1. With 2 bases clipped from V and 11 bases from J, the junction kept 6 bases outside the gene matches. The CDR3 runs to 13 residues. Germline V CDR1 and CDR2: ENHRY, SYGVKD. The CDR3 nucleotides read TGTGCCATCAGTGAGGCCGGGACAGGGTGGTACACCTTC. Translating gives CAISEAGTGWYTF.

This chain links TRBV6-1 with TRBJ2-3, with 9 bases fitting TRBD2. Trimming cost V 1 base and J 4 bases; bases outside gene matches: 3. CDR1 and CDR2 (germline): MNHNS, SASEGT. CDR3 length: 15 amino acids. The CDR3 spells CASSEGGGAADTQYF. In DNA, the CDR3 is TGTGCCAGCAGTGAAGGCGGGGGGGCTGCAGATACGCAGTATTTT.

This clone was counted only a few times. CDR3 sequence reads: CATRQGIIGNQPQHF. CDR3 DNA: TGTGCCACCCGACAGGGAATAATTGGCAATCAGCCCCAGCATTTT. The chain links TRBV27 to TRBJ1-5, with TRBD1 matching over 7 bases. Germline CDR1 and CDR2: MNHEY and SMNVEV (reference sequence). V shed 10 bases and J 2 bases; nucleotides not matched to a gene: 11. The CDR3 is 15 amino acids.

The genes are TRBV19 and TRBJ1-3, with 8 bases lining up with TRBD1. Losses at the gene ends were 9 bases for V and 3 bases for J; bases not matched to a gene: 7. The CDR3 covers 14 residues. The germline gives CDR1 LNHDA, CDR2 SQIVND (reference sequence). CDR3 in DNA: TGTGCCAGCTCTGGACAGGGTGGTGGAAACACCATATATTTT. This encodes CASSGQGGGNTIYF.

This rearrangement joins TRBV27 to TRBJ2-1, with 11 bases that match TRBD1. CDR1 MNHEY and CDR2 SMNVEV come from the germline V gene (reference sequence). V lost 0 bases to trimming and J lost 6 bases; unmatched junction nucleotides: 4. This CDR3 comprises 16 residues. CDR3 sequence: CASSLSPGQGGNEQFF. The CDR3 nucleotides read TGTGCCAGCAGTTTATCACCGGGACAGGGGGGCAATGAGCAGTTCTTC.

The chain has TRBV9 and TRBJ1-3; D remains unclear. Germline V gene sequence: CDR1 SGDLS, CDR2 YYNGEE. The CDR3 runs 16 residues. V lost 4 bases and J 1 base, leaving 15 bases between the germline ends. The CDR3 here is CASSPPQTLSGNTIYF. The CDR3 DNA reads TGTGCCAGCAGCCCTCCTCAGACTCTATCTGGAAACACCATATATTTT. Combining the CDR3 with reference TRBV9 and TRBJ1-3 gives the whole variable domain DSGVTQTPKHLITATGQRVTLRCSPRSGDLSVYWYQQSLDQGLQFLIQYYNGEERAKGNILERFSAQQFPDLHSELNLSSLELGDSALYFCASSPPQTLSGNTIYFGEGSWLTVV.

The rearrangement links TRBV7-2 to TRBJ1-2; 7 positions match TRBD1. V shed 3 bases, J shed 3 bases, and the junction held 4 bases outside the gene matches. The V gene's germline CDR1 is SGHTA and CDR2 FQGNSA. The CDR3 is made up of 14 amino acids. CDR3 loop: CASSLAGGYYGYTF. CDR3 nucleotides: TGTGCCAGCAGCTTGGCAGGGGGGTACTATGGCTACACCTTC.

The rearrangement uses TRBV25-1 and TRBJ2-1; possibly TRBD2 for D (6 bases). CDR3 length: 15 amino acids. The V end lost 3 bases, the J end lost 7 bases, and 16 bases lay between the germline ends. Germline values: CDR1 MGHDK, CDR2 SYGVNS. Here the CDR3 DNA reads TGTGCCAGCAGTGAGGGAGGTCTTAGGGGAAATGAGCAGTTCTTC. This encodes CASSEGGLRGNEQFF.

This clone was counted only a few times. This rearrangement joins TRBV6-1 to TRBJ2-5; tentative D call: TRBD1 (6 bases). This CDR3 contains 13 residues. The germline V and J ends were trimmed by 5 bases and 5 bases, with 12 bases remaining between them. Germline CDR1 and CDR2: MNHNS and SASEGT. In DNA, the CDR3 is TGTGCCAGCAGTCTACAGGGACGCGAGACCCAGTACTTC. This encodes CASSLQGRETQYF.

The chain uses TRBV9 and TRBJ2-3; D call uncertain. V shed 2 bases and J shed 1 base, with 8 bases lying between them. CDR3 length equals 14 residues. Per germline, CDR1 SGDLS and CDR2 YYNGEE. The CDR3 reads CASSVSTGTDTQYF. CDR3 nucleotide sequence: TGTGCCAGCAGCGTTAGTACCGGCACAGATACGCAGTATTTT.

This chain joins TRBV27 and TRBJ2-5; D possibly corresponds to TRBD1 (5 bases). Germline V gene sequence: CDR1 MNHEY, CDR2 SMNVEV (reference sequence). The CDR3 extends over 14 amino acids. Trimming stripped 5 bases from V and 2 bases from J, with 12 bases between. The CDR3 sequence: CASSHGAGQETQYF. CDR3 nucleotide sequence: TGTGCCAGCAGTCACGGAGCAGGGCAAGAGACCCAGTACTTC.

The rearrangement joins TRBV27 to TRBJ2-1, with 7 positions matching TRBD1. V lost 5 bases, J lost 7 bases, and 8 bases stayed unmatched. The CDR3 sequence is 14 residues long. Germline V gives CDR1 MNHEY, CDR2 SMNVEV (reference sequence). CDR3 coding DNA: TGTGCCAGCAGTCCACCCGACAGGGTAAATGAGCAGTTCTTC. Amino acid sequence: CASSPPDRVNEQFF.

This chain uses TRBV10-1 with TRBJ2-3; 8 nucleotides align to TRBD1. This CDR3 is 14 amino acids long. After removal of 2 bases from V and 10 bases from J, the junction contained 8 bases not matched to a gene. Germline V lookup: CDR1 WNHNN, CDR2 SYGVQD (reference sequence). CDR3 sequence: CASSESFGQGAQYF. The CDR3 coding sequence is TGCGCCAGCAGTGAGAGCTTCGGACAGGGTGCGCAGTATTTT.

CDR3 protein: CASSRGGFTYEQYF. The CDR3 region has the DNA TGTGCCAGCAGCCGCGGGGGTTTCACCTACGAGCAGTACTTC. This rearrangement joins TRBV11-1 to TRBJ2-7, with 7 bases identical to TRBD2. This CDR3 comprises 14 residues. Germline CDR1 reads SGHAT; CDR2 reads FQDESV (reference sequence). With 5 bases clipped from V and 2 bases from J, the junction kept 6 bases outside the gene matches.

The rearrangement uses TRBV27 and TRBJ2-5, with 7 bases aligning to TRBD2. The CDR3 loop spans 14 amino acids. The junction had 8 bases not matched to a gene; V was cut back by 4 bases and J by 6 bases. The germline V gene encodes CDR1 MNHEY and CDR2 SMNVEV (reference sequence). The CDR3 is CASSSRTSLQTQYF. The CDR3 region has the DNA TGTGCCAGCAGTTCCAGGACTAGTCTCCAGACCCAGTACTTC.

The genes are TRBV4-3 and TRBJ2-7; D may be TRBD1 (6 bases). CDR1 LGHNA and CDR2 YSLEER come from the germline V gene. V was trimmed by 1 base and J by 3 bases, leaving 10 bases between them. The CDR3 totals 14 residues. This chain's CDR3 is CASSQGRGGYEQYF. Written as DNA, the CDR3 is TGCGCCAGCAGCCAAGGCAGGGGTGGCTACGAGCAGTACTTC.

The V gene is TRBV7-6, the J gene TRBJ1-5; weak D call: TRBD1 (6 bases). Germline CDR1 reads SGHVS; CDR2 reads FNYEAQ. The CDR3 loop spans 15 amino acids. Trimming left V 5 bases short and J 6 bases short, with 17 bases between. CDR3 DNA sequence: TGTGCCAGCAGCAAACAGGACAGATATGGTCAGCCCCAGCATTTT. This encodes CASSKQDRYGQPQHF.

This chain joins TRBV27 and TRBJ2-6, with a weak D call TRBD1 (5 bases). There are 17 residues in the CDR3. CDR1 MNHEY and CDR2 SMNVEV come from the germline V gene (reference sequence). V lost 3 bases and J lost 0, with 12 bases in between. The CDR3 nucleotides read TGTGCCAGCAGTTTGAAAGGGGCCCCCTCTGGGGCCAACGTCCTGACTTTC. Translating it yields CASSLKGAPSGANVLTF.

The V and J genes are TRBV9 and TRBJ2-3; tentative D call: TRBD2 (5 bases). Germline-derived CDR1 and CDR2 are SGDLS and YYNGEE. The CDR3 has 15 amino acids. V lost 2 bases, J lost 4 bases, and 14 bases lay in between. Here the CDR3 reads CASSVSGYGADTQYF. CDR3 DNA: TGTGCCAGCAGCGTTTCCGGATACGGGGCAGATACGCAGTATTTT.